What follows describes a single T cell receptor (beta chain). The antigen it recognizes is unknown. No much larger clone is present one base from it, and per-base qualities are unavailable. This record belongs to a study of beta chain features in type 1 diabetes (dated 2018 in TCRdb). Concerning the study at large: Mean age, gender distribution, total cell number and subset yield did not differ between patients and healthy donors. Across all samples, some 100,000,000 sorted cells were examined, and cell number per subset correlated strongly with RNA yield. The study compared TCRB repertoires of sorted circulating CD4+ T cell subsets between recently diagnosed type 1 diabetes patients and matched healthy donors. Naive and central memory subsets were obtained from all 30 or so donors, but regulatory and stem cell-like memory subsets were isolated from only 8 patients and roughly 8 healthy donors.

Each donor gave one peripheral blood draw, averaging roughly 100 mL, which was collected into heparinised tubes. A BD FACSAria II and a panel including CD45RO, CCR7, CD25, CD127, CD95 and CD27 were used to sort naive, central memory, regulatory and stem cell-like memory CD4+ T cells. A purity above 95% was achieved for all sorted populations. PBMCs were separated immediately by Lymphoprep density gradient centrifugation and were stained directly, without being cultured. Samples were stained and sorted in pairs, with one healthy donor and one patient per experiment, so that batch effects were minimized. The research as a whole found: Because the HLA sub-analyses included only small numbers of individuals, any influence of HLA type on TCRB rearrangement was left unresolved. At VDJ recombination sites, type 1 diabetes patients had fewer insertions and more deleted nucleotides, which implies abnormalities in thymic rearrangement. Type 1 diabetes patients showed a moderate but significant shortening of TCRB CDR3 length in all four CD4+ subsets. Naive, central memory and regulatory TCRB repertoires appeared more similar among patients than among healthy donors. Because cDNA was sequenced instead of genomic DNA, activated cells with high expression could be over-represented, although the groups did not differ in activation or CD3 levels. Shorter templates might have been favored by PCR, but patient and control samples were amplified and corrected together, so both groups would have been affected equally by any skew.

The entire isolated RNA was reverse transcribed using the High Capacity cDNA Reverse Transcription Kit, and thus expressed TCRB transcripts were sequenced. Deep immunoSEQ sequencing was applied to naive, central memory and regulatory T cell samples, giving an average of about 3.57 million total reads per sample. After sorted cells were lysed in RLT buffer, RNA was extracted with DNase-treated RNeasy Micro or Mini kits, with the choice depending on cell number. Each cell subset was processed on its own to prevent cross-contamination, while patient and healthy donor samples were processed together. Using the immunoSEQ multiplex PCR, TCRB sequences were amplified from cDNA into 87-bp fragments spanning the CDR3 region. Sequencing of the amplicons was done on the Illumina HiSeq platform. Concerning the study's data processing: PCR bias was computationally corrected using synthetic template baselines, reads within Hamming distance 2 were collapsed, and singletons that could not be merged were discarded. Reads were aligned against IMGT to assign V, D and J genes, CDR3 length and insertions or deletions at six rearrangement sites. Clonotype counts were normalized to sorted cell number within each subset before computing true diversity and Gini coefficients with the tcR R package. The overlap coefficient, calculated on TCRB nucleotide sequences, was used to measure repertoire sharing. As a proxy for the pre-selection repertoire, out-of-frame TCRB sequences from naive cells were analyzed. The table was pulled from immuneACCESS by TCRdb, which kept in-frame rearrangements only. Such tables lose some clones; where checked, under half of the loss comes from unresolved V genes, and the rest has no known cause. Clone size and the V and J calls come from that table; the DNA yielded D and trimming. This sample lists a few hundred thousand clones; around 15% were detected once. The biggest ten clones account for 0.019% of the sample.

Sequenced material: naive CD4+ T cells from blood. This specimen's cell subset or site label, per the study, means: true naive CD4+ T cells. The sequence came from a woman between 18 and 30 years old in good health.

The sequenced DNA: TGTGCCAGCAGCTTAACGTTGAGGACTGAAGCTTTCTTT. This translates into CASSLTLRTEAFF. Here the chain combines TRBV7-2 and TRBJ1-1, with the D gene not clear enough to name. Via the germline V gene, CDR1 is SGHTA and CDR2 FQGNSA. Its CDR3 holds 13 amino acids, cysteine through phenylalanine. CDR3 DNA is the only sequence kept; it has 39 bases, read in frame from the first base. V gives up 2 bases and J gives up 5 bases, and the segment between their germline ends measures 9 bases.